The TCR beta chain described here comes from a study of shared clonotypes between healthy human individuals. Notes on the study in general: Depth of sequencing was expected to influence donor clonotype sharing.

Original processing notes: From ImmunoSEQ came sequences covering only the junction and carrying no quality scores, so filtering differed. Sequencing was performed with immunoSEQ multiplex PCR; in TCRdb, only in-frame clones are kept and a portion is missing. V and J calls and clone size are given by that table; D and trimming were obtained from the DNA. The sample carries a few hundred thousand clones, 77% recorded once. As to this clone: The antigen remains unidentified.

The unsorted samples took around 81 million PBMCs to get genomic DNA. The sample taken for sequencing was PBMCs. The receptor comes from a woman aged 40 to 50 in good health. Some clones in this sample may be carry-over from other donors' samples.

The CDR3 region has the DNA TGTGCCAGCAGCTTTGGGGTAGGCAATCAGCCCCAGCATTTT. This encodes CASSFGVGNQPQHF. The chain employs TRBV7-9 and TRBJ1-5; no clear D. CDR3 size: 14 residues. The germline V gene encodes CDR1 SEHNR and CDR2 FQNEAQ (reference sequence). Deletions cut 3 bases from V and 2 bases from J, with 8 bases between.